This TCR beta chain emerged from a study of OX40 agonist ivuxolimab in advanced cancers. Study-wide results and limits: The 0.1-3.0 mg/kg partial responders had among the lowest clonal expansion.

V was cut by 7 bases and J by 6 bases, with 22 bases left in between. Germline V CDR1 and CDR2: MNHNY, SVGAGI (reference sequence). The CDR3 consists of 15 residues. Method: immunoSEQ multiplex PCR; TCRdb's copy keeps in-frame clones and lacks some. The table includes 60,000 to 75,000 clones, 85% detected once. On this clone: The antigen is not known.

The clonotype originates from an adult with an advanced solid tumor such as melanoma, head and neck, liver or kidney cancer. Sequencing was performed on CD4+ or CD8+ T cells sorted from blood, taken in a trial of the OX40 agonist ivuxolimab. The V call is TRBV6-6, the J call TRBJ2-7, with D possibly TRBD1 on 5 matching bases. The CDR3 DNA sequence: TGTGCCAGCACCCAACTGGATTACTCAACAGGCGAGCAGTACTTC. It encodes CASTQLDYSTGEQYF.